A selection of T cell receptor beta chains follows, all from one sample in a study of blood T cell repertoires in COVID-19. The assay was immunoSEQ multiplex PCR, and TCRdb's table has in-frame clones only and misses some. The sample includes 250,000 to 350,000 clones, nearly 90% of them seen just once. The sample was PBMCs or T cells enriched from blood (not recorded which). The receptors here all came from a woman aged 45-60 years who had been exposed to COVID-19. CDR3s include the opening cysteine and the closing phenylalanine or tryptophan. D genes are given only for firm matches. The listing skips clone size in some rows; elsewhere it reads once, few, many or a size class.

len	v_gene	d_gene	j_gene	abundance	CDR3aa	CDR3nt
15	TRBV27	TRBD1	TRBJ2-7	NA	CASSPRTGVNYEQYF	TGTGCCAGCAGTCCACGGACAGGGGTTAACTACGAGCAGTACTTC
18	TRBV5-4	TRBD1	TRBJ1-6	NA	CASSFLGTGSSYNSPLHF	TGTGCCAGCAGCTTTTTGGGGACAGGGAGCTCCTATAATTCACCCCTCCACTTT
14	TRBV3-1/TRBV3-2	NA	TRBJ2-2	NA	CASSQGYLAGELFF	TGTGCCAGCAGCCAAGGTTATCTCGCCGGGGAGCTGTTTTTT
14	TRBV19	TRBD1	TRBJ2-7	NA	CASSRDRTSYEQYF	TGTGCCAGTAGTAGGGACAGGACCTCCTACGAGCAGTACTTC
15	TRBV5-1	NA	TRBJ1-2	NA	CASSLTGLNNYGYTF	TGCGCCAGCAGCTTGACAGGGCTCAATAACTATGGCTACACCTTC
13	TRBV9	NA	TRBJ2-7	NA	CASSSDSSYEQYF	TGTGCCAGCAGCAGCGACAGTTCCTACGAGCAGTACTTC
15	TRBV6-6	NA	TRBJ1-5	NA	CASSSAMGSDQPQHF	TGTGCCAGCAGTTCCGCTATGGGCTCAGATCAGCCCCAGCATTTT
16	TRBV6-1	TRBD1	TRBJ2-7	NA	CASSVFLGTGAYEQYF	TGTGCCAGCAGTGTCTTCCTGGGGACAGGGGCCTACGAGCAGTACTTC
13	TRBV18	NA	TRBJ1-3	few	CASQSAVYDTIYF	TGTGCCAGCCAATCAGCGGTATATGACACCATATATTTT
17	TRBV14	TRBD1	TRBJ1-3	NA	CASSHPGTGFFGNTIYF	TGTGCCAGCAGCCATCCCGGGACAGGGTTTTTTGGAAACACCATATATTTT
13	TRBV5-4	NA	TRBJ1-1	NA	CASNQQGFPEAFF	TGTGCCAGCAACCAACAGGGTTTCCCTGAAGCTTTCTTT
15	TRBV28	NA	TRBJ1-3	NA	CASSFEPSSGNTIYF	TGTGCCAGCAGTTTTGAGCCGAGCTCTGGAAACACCATATATTTT
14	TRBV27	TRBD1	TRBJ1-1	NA	CASRAGQRRTEAFF	TGTGCCAGCAGGGCGGGACAGAGGCGTACTGAAGCTTTCTTT
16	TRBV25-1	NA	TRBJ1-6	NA	CASSEASGTRNSPLHF	TGTGCCAGCAGTGAAGCTTCTGGGACAAGAAATTCACCCCTCCACTTT
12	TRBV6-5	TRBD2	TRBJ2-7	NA	CASSKGGFQQYF	TGTGCCAGCAGTAAGGGAGGGTTTCAACAGTACTTC
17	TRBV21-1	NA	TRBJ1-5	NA	CASSKGRRKVHNQPQHF	TGTGCCAGCAGCAAAGGTCGGAGGAAGGTCCACAATCAGCCCCAGCATTTT
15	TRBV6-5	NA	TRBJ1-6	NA	CASNELGNYNSPLHF	TGTGCCAGCAACGAACTCGGGAATTATAATTCACCCCTCCACTTT
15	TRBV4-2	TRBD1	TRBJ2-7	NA	CASSQDRGSSYEQYF	TGTGCCAGCAGCCAGGACAGGGGGAGCTCCTACGAGCAGTACTTC
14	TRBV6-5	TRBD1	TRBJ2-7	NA	CASSPDRGLREQYF	TGTGCCAGCAGTCCGGACAGGGGGCTCCGGGAGCAGTACTTC
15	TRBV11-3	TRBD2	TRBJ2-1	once	CASSPGLAGGHEQFF	TGTGCCAGCAGCCCGGGACTAGCGGGGGGGCATGAGCAGTTCTTC
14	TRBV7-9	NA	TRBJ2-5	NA	CASSLSERLETQYF	TGTGCCAGCAGCTTATCGGAGCGGTTGGAGACCCAGTACTTC
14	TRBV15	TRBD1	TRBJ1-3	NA	CATSSVRGLNTIYF	TGTGCCACCAGCAGTGTCAGGGGGCTTAACACCATATATTTT
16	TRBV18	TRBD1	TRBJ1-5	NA	CASSPTGGRGNQPQHF	TGTGCCAGCTCACCGACAGGGGGGAGGGGCAATCAGCCCCAGCATTTT
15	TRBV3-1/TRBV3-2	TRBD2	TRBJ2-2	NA	CASSPRGGAAGELFF	TGTGCCAGCAGCCCCCGGGGAGGGGCGGCCGGGGAGCTGTTTTTT
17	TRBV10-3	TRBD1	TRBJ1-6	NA	CAISESNLDRVGSPLHF	TGTGCCATCAGTGAGTCGAACCTGGACAGGGTAGGTTCACCCCTCCACTTT
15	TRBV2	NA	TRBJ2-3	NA	CASRFRGRSTDTQYF	TGTGCCAGCAGGTTCAGGGGTCGGAGCACAGATACGCAGTATTTT
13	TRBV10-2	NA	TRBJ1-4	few	CASTRGEFEKLFF	TGCGCCAGCACCAGGGGAGAATTTGAAAAACTGTTTTTT
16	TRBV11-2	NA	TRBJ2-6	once	CASRGGGSSRANVLTF	TGTGCCAGCAGAGGAGGGGGCTCGTCGAGGGCCAACGTCCTGACTTTC
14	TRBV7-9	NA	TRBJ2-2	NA	CASSPTGITGELFF	TGTGCCAGCAGCCCAACCGGTATCACCGGGGAGCTGTTTTTT
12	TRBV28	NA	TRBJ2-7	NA	CASSFRPYEQYF	TGTGCCAGCAGTTTCAGGCCTTACGAGCAGTACTTC
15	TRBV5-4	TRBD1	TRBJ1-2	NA	CASSRAGTGDYGHTF	TGTGCCAGCAGCAGAGCCGGGACAGGCGACTATGGCCACACCTTC
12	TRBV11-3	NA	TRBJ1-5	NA	CASSLEGVGGNF	TGTGCCAGCAGCTTAGAAGGCGTAGGGGGAAATTTT
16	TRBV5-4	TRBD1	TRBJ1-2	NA	CASSLDFTGGRYGYTF	TGTGCCAGCAGCTTGGATTTCACAGGGGGCCGGTATGGCTACACCTTC
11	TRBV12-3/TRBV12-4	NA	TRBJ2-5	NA	CASSTSETQYF	TGTGCCAGCAGTACATCGGAGACCCAGTACTTC
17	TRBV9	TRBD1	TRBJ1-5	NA	CASSGRTGTGGDQPQHF	TGTGCCAGCAGCGGGCGAACCGGGACAGGGGGCGATCAGCCCCAGCATTTT
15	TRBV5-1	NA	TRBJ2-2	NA	CASSAGTKNTGELFF	TGCGCCAGCAGCGCCGGGACAAAAAACACCGGGGAGCTGTTTTTT
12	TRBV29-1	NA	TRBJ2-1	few	CSERGLTAEQFF	TGCAGCGAAAGAGGGCTTACCGCTGAGCAGTTCTTC
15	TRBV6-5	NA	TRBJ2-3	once	CASSYSPVSTDTQYF	TGTGCCAGCAGTTACTCCCCTGTTAGCACAGATACGCAGTATTTT
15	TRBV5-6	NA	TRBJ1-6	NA	CASSLGQEKNSPLHF	TGTGCCAGCAGCTTGGGACAGGAGAAGAATTCACCCCTCCACTTT
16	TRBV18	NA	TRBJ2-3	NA	CASSPLEGGRSDTQYF	TGTGCCAGCTCACCCCTCGAAGGAGGGAGATCAGATACGCAGTATTTT
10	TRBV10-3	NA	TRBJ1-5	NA	CASRDQPQHF	TGTGCCTCCCGCGATCAGCCCCAGCATTTT